The count of the clone carrying this T cell receptor (beta chain) is one. Antigen unknown. The data were obtained in a study of PD-1 blockade in classical Hodgkin lymphoma. Trimming took 1 base from V and 3 from J; bases not matched to a gene: 13. There are 18 residues in the CDR3. Germline assignment: CDR1 SGHTA and CDR2 FQGNSA. Broader study findings: Causes of the repertoire differences remain undefined, possibly disease activity or prior therapy. Diminished baseline TCR diversity has been reported in newly diagnosed patients relative to healthy donors.

Patients all relapsed after autologous stem cell transplantation, and there was variation in brentuximab vedotin exposure. Only in-frame clones appear in the TCRdb table, and some are missing; sequencing was by immunoSEQ multiplex PCR. Of fewer than 75,000 clones in the sample, 88% were seen once. The gene calls are TRBV7-2 and TRBJ2-3; TRBD1 matches at 7 bases. This TCR was recovered from a human donor with classical Hodgkin lymphoma. The sample consisted of peripheral blood mononuclear cells (PBMCs), taken before the second cycle of nivolumab. CDR3 nucleotides: TGTGCCAGCAGCTTAGGTAGACAGGGTGAAGGACGGACAGATACGCAGTATTTT. It codes for CASSLGRQGEGRTDTQYF.